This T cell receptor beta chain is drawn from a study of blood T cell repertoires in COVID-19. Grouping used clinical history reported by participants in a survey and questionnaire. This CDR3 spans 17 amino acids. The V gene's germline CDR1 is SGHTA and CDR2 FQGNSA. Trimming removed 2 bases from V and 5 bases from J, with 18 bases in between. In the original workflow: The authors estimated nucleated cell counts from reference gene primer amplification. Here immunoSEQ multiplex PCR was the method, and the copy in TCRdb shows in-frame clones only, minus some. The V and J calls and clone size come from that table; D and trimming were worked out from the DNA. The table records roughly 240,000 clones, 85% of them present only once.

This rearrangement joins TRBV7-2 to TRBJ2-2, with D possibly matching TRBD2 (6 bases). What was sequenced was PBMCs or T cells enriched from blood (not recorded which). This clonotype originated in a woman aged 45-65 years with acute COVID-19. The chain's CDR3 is CASSLWRGRVGTGELFF. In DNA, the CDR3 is TGTGCCAGCAGCTTATGGCGGGGCAGGGTAGGGACCGGGGAGCTGTTTTTT.